These 30 T cell receptor beta chains share one sample of origin, sequenced in a study of blood T cell repertoires in COVID-19. Clones were sequenced by immunoSEQ multiplex PCR, and TCRdb holds only the in-frame ones, with some missing. The sample has roughly 68,000 clones, approximately 87% seen once. Sequencing was performed on peripheral blood. These TCRs come from an elderly woman with acute or convalescent COVID-19.

The J gene is TRBJ1-2, the V gene TRBV27, with 7 positions matching TRBD1. With V trimmed by 6 bases and J by 8 bases, 9 bases remained unmatched. The length of the CDR3 is 13 residues. Per the germline V gene, CDR1 is MNHEY and CDR2 is SMNVEV (reference sequence). The DNA of the CDR3 is TGTGCCAGCAGATTCCGGGACAGTAGGGGCTACACCTTC. As protein: CASRFRDSRGYTF.

This chain joins TRBV5-4 and TRBJ2-7; D is possibly TRBD1 (7 bases). Germline V gives CDR1 SGHNT, CDR2 YYREEE (reference sequence). The length of the CDR3 is 14 residues. The V end lost 5 bases, the J end lost 6 bases, and 18 bases lay between the germline ends. In DNA, the CDR3 is TGTGCCAGCAGGGATAAGGGGGCGGAGGGCGAGCAGTACTTC. Translation: CASRDKGAEGEQYF.

The J gene is TRBJ2-1, the V gene TRBV19; 15 bases line up with TRBD2. Per the germline V gene, CDR1 is LNHDA and CDR2 is SQIVND (reference sequence). The CDR3 is 19 amino acids. V gave up 5 bases and J gave up 3 bases; unmatched junction bases: 11. The CDR3 nucleotides are TGTGCCAGTAGTCTCCAAAGGGGACTAGCGGGAGGTGGCTACAATGAGCAGTTCTTC. Its protein is CASSLQRGLAGGGYNEQFF.

V usage is TRBV19 and J usage is TRBJ1-2; 8 bases align to TRBD1. Trimming removed 0 bases from V and 2 bases from J; junction bases left unmatched: 11. Germline CDR1 is LNHDA and CDR2 is SQIVND (reference sequence). This CDR3 region has 18 residues. This CDR3 is CASSIDGSGGRENYGYTF. The CDR3 bases are TGTGCCAGTAGTATAGACGGATCAGGGGGCAGGGAAAACTATGGCTACACCTTC.

The genes are TRBV7-3 and TRBJ1-2; 9 positions match TRBD1. The germline CDR1 and CDR2 sequences are SGHTA and FQGTGA. The junction had 1 base not matched to a gene; V was cut back by 0 bases and J by 2 bases. The CDR3 has 15 residues. CDR3 coding DNA: TGTGCCAGCAGCTTAACAGGGACAGGGAACTATGGCTACACCTTC. Residues: CASSLTGTGNYGYTF.

J is TRBJ2-5 and V is TRBV5-8; 14 nucleotides align to TRBD2. CDR1 is SGHTS, CDR2 YDEGEE, per germline. The junction had 6 bases not matched to a gene; V was cut back by 9 bases and J by 5 bases. There are 14 residues in the CDR3. The CDR3 reads CATGTSGSGETQYF. For the CDR3, the DNA is TGTGCCACCGGGACTAGCGGGAGTGGGGAGACCCAGTACTTC.

A few counts support this clone. The chain links TRBV3-1 (or the pseudogene TRBV3-2) to TRBJ2-5, with 13 bases that match TRBD2. The CDR3 sequence is 16 residues long. With V trimmed by 4 bases and J by 4 bases, 6 bases remained unmatched. Germline CDR1 reads LGHDT; CDR2 reads YNNKEL (reference sequence). In nucleotides, the CDR3 is TGTGCCAGCAGCCTCCGACTAGCGGGGGGTTCAGAGACCCAGTACTTC. Protein: CASSLRLAGGSETQYF.

This rearrangement joins TRBV30 to TRBJ2-6; a weak D match, TRBD2 (5 bases). Germline loops: CDR1 GTSNPN, CDR2 SVGIG (reference sequence). This CDR3 is 15 amino acids long. V lost 0 bases and J lost 2, with 8 bases in between. The CDR3 region has the DNA TGTGCCTGGAGTGTTGACGGGACTGGGGCCAACGTCCTGACTTTC. Amino acids: CAWSVDGTGANVLTF.

The rearrangement uses TRBV4-1 and TRBJ2-5; TRBD1 agrees at 7 bases. In germline, CDR1 is MGHRA, CDR2 YSYEKL. The CDR3 covers 15 residues. After removal of 7 bases from V and 4 bases from J, the junction contained 12 bases not matched to a gene. CDR3 bases: TGCGCCAGCACCTGGACAGGAACGGGCCCAGAGACCCAGTACTTC. It yields the protein CASTWTGTGPETQYF.

The rearrangement uses TRBV27 and TRBJ2-1, with TRBD2 identical over 9 bases. This CDR3 is built from 18 residues. CDR1 and CDR2 from the germline V gene are MNHEY and SMNVEV (reference sequence). V shed 5 bases and J 8 bases; nucleotides not matched to a gene: 19. The CDR3 DNA is TGTGCCAGCAGTAAGAGGGGTAGCGGGAGATTTCCCAGGGATGAGCAGTTCTTC. This translates into CASSKRGSGRFPRDEQFF.

This sequence joins TRBV27 and TRBJ2-5; TRBD1 matches at 8 bases. The CDR3 runs to 17 residues. V was pared by 8 bases and J by 1 base, with 15 bases of the junction left unmatched. CDR1 and CDR2 from the germline V gene are MNHEY and SMNVEV (reference sequence). This CDR3 is CASRSGSRGLFQETQYF. The CDR3 DNA is TGTGCCAGCCGCAGTGGGAGCAGGGGGCTCTTCCAAGAGACCCAGTACTTC.

This chain connects TRBV7-3 to TRBJ2-2; TRBD1 agrees at 9 bases. Germline V CDR1 and CDR2: SGHTA, FQGTGA. This CDR3 is 17 amino acids long. The trim removed 0 bases at V and 7 bases at J, leaving 9 bases unmatched. The chain's CDR3 is CASSLTGTGGKGGELFF. CDR3 nucleotide sequence: TGTGCCAGCAGCTTAACGGGCACAGGGGGCAAAGGCGGGGAGCTGTTTTTT.

The chain combines TRBV27 with TRBJ2-7, with D possibly matching TRBD1 (7 bases). Trimming took 8 bases from V and 3 from J, leaving 17 bases between them. This CDR3 is built from 14 residues. CDR1 and CDR2 (germline): MNHEY, SMNVEV (reference sequence). CDR3 residues: CASGRTGGVYEQYF. As DNA, the CDR3 is TGTGCCAGCGGGCGGACAGGAGGGGTCTACGAGCAGTACTTC.

The J gene is TRBJ2-3, the V gene TRBV9, with 7 bases fitting TRBD2. This CDR3 is built from 19 residues. CDR1 is SGDLS, CDR2 YYNGEE, per germline. V lost 0 bases to trimming and J lost 2 bases; unmatched junction nucleotides: 15. The CDR3 DNA is TGTGCCAGCAGCGTAGGGGCCTCTCTTGGGCGGGGGAACACAGATACGCAGTATTTT. Translated: CASSVGASLGRGNTDTQYF.

This clone was seen a few times. V usage is TRBV29-1 and J usage is TRBJ1-2; D may be TRBD1 (6 bases). Trimming stripped 7 bases from V and 7 bases from J, with 16 bases between. The CDR3 spans 12 residues. Germline V gives CDR1 SQVTM, CDR2 ANQGSEA. CDR3: CSEQGSGSGYTF. The CDR3 DNA is TGCAGCGAACAGGGTAGTGGATCTGGCTACACCTTC.

The gene calls are TRBV28 and TRBJ2-2; 8 nucleotides align to TRBD2. Germline V gene data show CDR1 as MDHEN and CDR2 as SYDVKM. Germline trimming cut 4 bases from V and 5 bases from J; bases unmatched to any gene: 9. The CDR3 consists of 16 residues. In nucleotides, the CDR3 is TGTGCCAGCAGTTCAGAGGGCGGGGGGAAAACCGGGGAGCTGTTTTTT. Amino acids: CASSSEGGGKTGELFF. The full variable domain, rest sourced from reference TRBV28 and TRBJ2-2, is DVKVTQSSRYLVKRTGEKVFLECVQDMDHENMFWYRQDPGLGLRLIYFSYDVKMKEKGDIPEGYSVSREKKERFSLILESASTNQTSMYLCASSSEGGGKTGELFFGEGSRLTVL.

The rearrangement joins TRBV27 to TRBJ1-5, with TRBD1 matching 11 bases. The V gene end was trimmed by 6 bases and the J gene end by 6 bases; junction bases not matched to a gene: 7. Germline V CDR1 and CDR2: MNHEY, SMNVEV (reference sequence). CDR3 length: 15 residues. The CDR3 bases are TGTGCCAGCAGCCTGGGACAGGGGGTAGGTCAGCCCCAGCATTTT. It translates to CASSLGQGVGQPQHF.

The chain carries TRBV3-1 (or the pseudogene TRBV3-2) and TRBJ2-2; perhaps TRBD1 as D (5 bases). CDR3 length equals 14 residues. Germline V lookup: CDR1 LGHDT, CDR2 YNNKEL (reference sequence). With 3 bases removed from V and 5 bases from J, the gap between germline ends came to 10 bases. This chain's CDR3 is CASSQGRVTGELFF. CDR3 bases: TGTGCCAGCAGCCAGGGGCGAGTGACCGGGGAGCTGTTTTTT.

V gene TRBV24-1 combines with J gene TRBJ2-1; no clear D. Trimming shortened V by 3 bases and J by 2 bases, and 4 bases separated the two germline ends. Germline V CDR1 and CDR2: KGHDR, SFDVKD. The CDR3 spans 13 residues. The CDR3 here is CATSDTAYNEQFF. In nucleotides, the CDR3 is TGTGCCACCAGTGATACGGCCTACAATGAGCAGTTCTTC.

This chain connects TRBV10-1 to TRBJ2-3, with D perhaps TRBD2 (6 bases). The germline gives CDR1 WNHNN, CDR2 SYGVQD (reference sequence). Trimming left V 3 bases short and J 1 base short, with 8 bases between. The CDR3 is 14 residues long. The CDR3 is CASSEGLRTDTQYF. The DNA of the CDR3 is TGCGCCAGCAGTGAAGGACTACGCACAGATACGCAGTATTTT.

This clone showed up just a few times. The chain employs TRBV30 and TRBJ2-1, with a possible D match to TRBD1 (5 bases). The germline gives CDR1 GTSNPN, CDR2 SVGIG (reference sequence). The CDR3 spans 12 residues. The V end lost 3 bases, the J end lost 5 bases, and 8 bases lay between the germline ends. In DNA, the CDR3 is TGTGCCTGGAGAGGCAGGGACAATGAGCAGTTCTTC. Translating it yields CAWRGRDNEQFF.

The chain couples TRBV10-3 to TRBJ1-2; D is ambiguous. V was trimmed by 3 bases and J by 4 bases, leaving 6 bases between them. The CDR3 consists of 12 residues. The germline gives CDR1 ENHRY, CDR2 SYGVKD. The CDR3 loop reads CAISDDTYGYTF. CDR3 DNA sequence: TGTGCCATCAGTGACGACACCTATGGCTACACCTTC.

The rearrangement joins TRBV27 to TRBJ1-2; TRBD1 agrees at 7 bases. The CDR3 extends over 14 amino acids. Germline CDR1 and CDR2: MNHEY and SMNVEV (reference sequence). With V trimmed by 3 bases and J by 8 bases, 9 bases remained unmatched. CDR3 DNA sequence: TGTGCCAGCAGTTTGGGGACAGCTTACGGGGGCTACACCTTC. Translating it yields CASSLGTAYGGYTF.

The chain employs TRBV27 and TRBJ1-2; unclear D gene. This CDR3 is built from 15 residues. The V gene's germline CDR1 is MNHEY and CDR2 SMNVEV (reference sequence). With 6 bases removed from V and 2 bases from J, the gap between germline ends came to 16 bases. CDR3 in amino acids: CASREEGRGNYGYTF. CDR3 nucleotide sequence: TGTGCCAGCAGAGAGGAGGGTCGGGGAAACTATGGCTACACCTTC.

V is TRBV19 and J is TRBJ1-2; 7 nucleotides match TRBD1. The CDR3 has 14 residues. Germline CDR1 LNHDA, CDR2 SQIVND (reference sequence). The trim removed 3 bases at V and 2 bases at J, leaving 3 bases unmatched. The CDR3 sequence: CASSIAGGNYGYTF. In DNA form, the CDR3 reads TGTGCCAGTAGTATTGCAGGGGGGAACTATGGCTACACCTTC.

The chain is built from TRBV7-6 and TRBJ2-2, with TRBD1 matching 8 bases. The CDR3 extends over 15 amino acids. The V gene end was trimmed by 5 bases and the J gene end by 1 base; junction bases not matched to a gene: 3. Looked up from germline, CDR1 is SGHVS and CDR2 is FNYEAQ. This chain's CDR3 is CASSDTGGNTGELFF. In nucleotides, the CDR3 is TGTGCCAGCAGCGATACAGGGGGGAACACCGGGGAGCTGTTTTTT.

The chain uses TRBV23-1 and TRBJ2-7; 9 nucleotides match TRBD1. TRBV23-1 is an ORF for which the function is uncertain. The CDR3 has 16 amino acids. V was pared by 2 bases and J by 3 bases, with 8 bases of the junction left unmatched. Written as DNA, the CDR3 is TGCGCCAGCAGTCAACCTCCGACAGGGGGGGACTACGAGCAGTACTTC. Translated: CASSQPPTGGDYEQYF.

Here the CDR3 reads CASSFGRTIPGEQFF. The CDR3 DNA reads TGTGCCAGCAGCTTTGGGCGAACCATCCCCGGTGAGCAGTTCTTC. V usage is TRBV13 and J usage is TRBJ2-1, with no clear D. Trimming took 3 bases from V and 9 from J, leaving 18 bases between them. Germline CDR1 and CDR2: PRHDT and FYEKMQ (reference sequence). The length of the CDR3 is 15 residues.

This chain uses TRBV9 with TRBJ2-7, with 9 bases matching TRBD1. The ends lost 0 bases at V and 7 bases at J; junction bases unmatched: 5. The CDR3 sequence is 14 residues long. Germline V gene data show CDR1 as SGDLS and CDR2 as YYNGEE. Written as DNA, the CDR3 is TGTGCCAGCAGCGTAGAGGGACAGGGTATGGAGCAGTACTTC. It specifies CASSVEGQGMEQYF.

The V call is TRBV6-1, the J call TRBJ1-6; D not certain. Germline CDR1 and CDR2: MNHNS and SASEGT. The CDR3 covers 17 residues. V was cut by 0 bases and J by 10 bases, with 19 bases left in between. In DNA, the CDR3 is TGTGCCAGCAGTGAAGCGCACTCAGCAGGTCTTCGGTCACCCCTCCACTTT. Translated: CASSEAHSAGLRSPLHF.